These T cell receptor beta chains were read from a single sample in a study of blood T cell repertoires in COVID-19. Some clones are missing from TCRdb's copy, which holds only in-frame ones; the method was immunoSEQ multiplex PCR. The sample records 40,000 to 55,000 clones, around 73% being singletons. Specimen: PBMCs or T cells enriched from blood (not recorded which). These receptors all come from a woman in her 50s with acute COVID-19. The CDR3 runs from the conserved cysteine through the conserved F or W. A D gene is named only where the DNA matches it firmly. The size of a clone is reported for some rows only, either as once, few or many, or as a class for expanded clones.

J gene,V gene,D gene,clone size,CDR3 DNA,CDR3 protein
TRBJ2-7,TRBV6-1,TRBD2,NA,TGTGCCAGCAGTGAAGGGGGCGGTAGCGGGCGCTTCTACGAGCAGTACTTC,CASSEGGGSGRFYEQYF
TRBJ2-5,TRBV15,TRBD1,NA,TGTGCCACCAGCCGGGGACAGGGGGCAATGGAGACCCAGTACTTC,CATSRGQGAMETQYF
TRBJ2-3,TRBV9,TRBD2,once,TGTGCCAGCAGCGTAGGAGGGCTAGCGGCCACAGATACGCAGTATTTT,CASSVGGLAATDTQYF
TRBJ1-4,TRBV5-4,TRBD1,NA,TGTGCCAGCAGCCAAAAGGACAGGGGGTTTGAAAAACTGTTTTTT,CASSQKDRGFEKLFF
TRBJ2-3,TRBV7-8,TRBD2,once,TGTGCCAGCAGCTTCGGGACTAGCGGGCGCCTTAGCACAGATACGCAGTATTTT,CASSFGTSGRLSTDTQYF
TRBJ2-1,TRBV18,TRBD1,NA,TGTGCCAGCTCACCATGGGCAAAGGCCGGGACAGGCGAGTACAATGAGCAGTTCTTC,CASSPWAKAGTGEYNEQFF
TRBJ2-1,TRBV7-3,TRBD2,NA,TGTGCCAGCAGGCTAGCGGGGGGCGACAATGAGCAGTTCTTC,CASRLAGGDNEQFF
TRBJ1-2,TRBV5-5,TRBD1,NA,TGTGCCAGCAGCACAGGGGGCGCTGGCTATGGCTACACCTTC,CASSTGGAGYGYTF
TRBJ2-5,TRBV7-9,NA,NA,TGTGCCAGCAGCTTCGGCAGGGGAGAGACCCAGTACTTC,CASSFGRGETQYF
TRBJ1-6,TRBV27,NA,once,TGTGCCAGCAGAGGACAGTTTAATTCACCCCTCCACTTT,CASRGQFNSPLHF
TRBJ2-1,TRBV2,TRBD2,NA,TGTGCCAGTAAATCGACTAGCGGGGGGGAATTCTTC,CASKSTSGGEFF
TRBJ2-7,TRBV7-2,TRBD2,NA,TGTGCCAGCAGCTTAATCCTAGCGGTAGCCTACGAGCAGTACTTC,CASSLILAVAYEQYF
TRBJ1-2,TRBV7-2,NA,NA,TGTGCCAGCAGCTTAGCCCCAGTCGACTATGGCTACACCTTC,CASSLAPVDYGYTF
TRBJ2-5,TRBV3-1/TRBV3-2,TRBD2,NA,TGTGCCAGCAGCCGAAATAGCGGGGGAGGGGAGACCCAGTACTTC,CASSRNSGGGETQYF
TRBJ1-1,TRBV7-8,NA,NA,TGTGCCAGCAGCTGGAATACAGGGCGAACTGAAGCTTTCTTT,CASSWNTGRTEAFF
TRBJ2-3,TRBV28,TRBD2,NA,TGTGCCAGCAGTTTAAACTTAGCGGGGGGCACAGATACGCAGTATTTT,CASSLNLAGGTDTQYF
TRBJ1-1,TRBV6-5,NA,NA,TGTGCCAGCAGTTCCGACAGTCAGAACACTGAAGCTTTCTTT,CASSSDSQNTEAFF